This entry concerns a single T cell receptor (beta chain). Its antigen is currently unknown. This specimen comes from a study of cytotoxic CD8 clonotypes in ibrutinib-treated CLL. Points from the study as a whole: Under therapy, public clonotypes either contracted or stayed stable, and they were uncommon. Clonality was higher at baseline than in age-matched healthy donors and tracked circulating CD8+ T-cell counts.

Trimming left V 8 bases short and J 0 bases short, with 14 bases between. Germline CDR1 and CDR2: MDHEN and SYDVKM. This CDR3 comprises 15 residues. Only in-frame clones appear in the TCRdb table, and some are missing; sequencing was by immunoSEQ multiplex PCR. Of 160,000 or so clones in the sample, 88% were seen once. This chain connects TRBV28 to TRBJ1-5, with a tentative D call TRBD1 (5 bases). This sample comprised PBMCs, obtained at disease progression, from a patient treated with ibrutinib. The receptor's source is a human donor with chronic lymphocytic leukemia. The CDR3, as DNA: TGTGCCAGCCGTGGGACCGATTATAGCAATCAGCCCCAGCATTTT. Translation gives CASRGTDYSNQPQHF.